This T cell receptor (beta chain) was obtained from a study of blood T cell repertoires in COVID-19. For the study at large: The study drew acute and convalescent COVID-19 samples from the United States, Italy and Spain. PBMCs, B-cell-depleted T cells, or T cells were the source of the cDNA or gDNA that made up the material.

Source study methods: Amplification of reference gene primers provided the estimated nucleated cell counts. Repertoires were generated with immunoSEQ multiplex PCR, while TCRdb's copy carries only in-frame clones and drops some. V and J calls and clone size follow that table, whereas D and trimming were derived from the DNA. The sample has 200,000 to 250,000 clones; over 75% are singletons. CDR1 DFQATT and CDR2 SNEGSKA come from the germline V gene (reference sequence). The CDR3 runs to 11 residues. V was trimmed by 6 bases and J by 5 bases, leaving 11 bases between them. The source of this sequence is an older man with acute or convalescent COVID-19. The V gene is TRBV20-1, the J gene TRBJ2-7; D remains ambiguous. Sequenced material: peripheral blood. The CDR3 reads CSALGPNEQYF. The CDR3 bases are TGCAGTGCCCTCGGTCCCAACGAGCAGTACTTC.